This entry lists 11 T cell receptor beta chains sequenced from one sample in a study of cytomegalovirus exposure and HLA in healthy donors. Sequencing used immunoSEQ multiplex PCR; TCRdb keeps in-frame clones, though not all of them. Among approximately 82,000 clones listed, about 95% were seen once. The sequenced sample was PBMCs. The origin of the receptors is a woman younger than 30 in good health and CMV-seronegative.

This clone was seen a single time. The chain has TRBV6-6 and TRBJ1-1; TRBD1 might be the D (5 bases). Trimming removed 10 bases at V and 5 bases at J, with 20 bases between. Germline loops: CDR1 MNHNY, CDR2 SVGAGI (reference sequence). The CDR3 has 14 amino acids. Here the CDR3 reads CATTNPGRATEAFF. DNA for the CDR3: TGTGCCACCACCAACCCCGGCAGGGCTACTGAAGCTTTCTTT.

The V call is TRBV5-1, the J call TRBJ2-7, with D tentatively TRBD1 (5 bases). V was clipped by 0 bases and J by 5 bases, with 9 bases between them. Germline-derived CDR1 and CDR2 are SGHRS and YFSETQ. CDR3 size: 13 residues. This CDR3 reads CASSLGFRDEQYF. The CDR3 DNA is TGCGCCAGCAGCTTGGGGTTCAGGGACGAGCAGTACTTC.

J is TRBJ1-4 and V is TRBV19; D is ambiguous. The CDR3 totals 14 residues. Per the germline V gene, CDR1 is LNHDA and CDR2 is SQIVND (reference sequence). Trimming took 7 bases from V and 0 from J, leaving 9 bases between them. CDR3 protein: CASKRTTTNEKLFF. In DNA, the CDR3 is TGTGCCAGTAAGCGGACCACAACTAATGAAAAACTGTTTTTT.

The chain uses TRBV6-1 and TRBJ1-2; the match to TRBD1 covers 7 bases. Per germline, CDR1 MNHNS and CDR2 SASEGT. The CDR3 consists of 14 residues. After removal of 8 bases from V and 3 bases from J, the junction contained 9 bases not matched to a gene. This chain's CDR3 is CASAREGADYGYTF. The CDR3 nucleotides read TGTGCCAGCGCCCGGGAGGGGGCGGACTATGGCTACACCTTC.

The chain joins TRBV28 to TRBJ1-5, with 10 bases identical to TRBD1. V was clipped by 5 bases and J by 6 bases; unmatched bases: 7. The germline V gene has CDR1 MDHEN and CDR2 SYDVKM. CDR3 length equals 15 residues. CDR3 nucleotide sequence: TGTGCCAGCAGTGTGGGACAGGGGAATGTTCAGCCCCAGCATTTT. It yields the protein CASSVGQGNVQPQHF.

The chain carries TRBV7-9 and TRBJ1-3; 9 nucleotides align to TRBD1. V gave up 5 bases and J gave up 4 bases; unmatched junction bases: 18. Germline CDR1 SEHNR, CDR2 FQNEAQ (reference sequence). This CDR3 has 19 residues. CDR3 in DNA: TGTGCCAGCAGCGGTAATAGTGCCCCCGGGACAGGGTACGGAAACACCATATATTTT. The encoded protein is CASSGNSAPGTGYGNTIYF. The complete variable domain, with remaining parts taken from reference TRBV7-9 and TRBJ1-3, reads DTGVSQNPRHKITKRGQNVTFRCDPISEHNRLYWYRQTLGQGPEFLTYFQNEAQLEKSRLLSDRFSAERPKGSFSTLEIQRTEQGDSAMYLCASSGNSAPGTGYGNTIYFGEGSWLTVV.

V is TRBV19 and J is TRBJ1-2, with TRBD1 matching 9 bases. Germline CDR1 is LNHDA and CDR2 is SQIVND (reference sequence). The CDR3 sequence is 16 residues long. The V and J ends lost 5 bases and 2 bases, in that order; junction bases with no gene match: 9. The CDR3 spells CASSLSRQGGNYGYTF. In DNA form, the CDR3 reads TGTGCCAGTAGTTTATCGAGACAGGGGGGAAACTATGGCTACACCTTC.

The rearrangement links TRBV14 to TRBJ2-7; TRBD1 matches 7 bases. The CDR3 length is 14 residues. Trimming took 6 bases from V and 0 from J; bases not matched to a gene: 5. Germline CDR1 is SGHDN and CDR2 is FVKESK. CDR3 amino acids: CASRPDRDSYEQYF. As DNA, the CDR3 is TGTGCCAGCAGGCCTGACAGGGACTCCTACGAGCAGTACTTC.

The chain uses TRBV29-1 and TRBJ1-1; 11 bases are shared with TRBD1. V shed 8 bases, J shed 0 bases, and the junction held 5 bases outside the gene matches. This CDR3 spans 14 amino acids. Germline-derived CDR1 and CDR2 are SQVTM and ANQGSEA. The CDR3 region has the DNA TGCAGCTCTGGGGGACAGGGGGTGAACACTGAAGCTTTCTTT. It specifies CSSGGQGVNTEAFF.

V usage is TRBV15 and J usage is TRBJ1-2; no definite D call. Germline CDR1 reads LNHNV; CDR2 reads YYDKDF (reference sequence). V shed 3 bases and J shed 2 bases, with 7 bases lying between them. This CDR3 comprises 13 residues. The CDR3 sequence: CATSRRLNYGYTF. The CDR3 DNA reads TGTGCCACCAGCAGGCGACTCAACTATGGCTACACCTTC.

This chain uses TRBV6-4 with TRBJ1-1; 11 positions agree with TRBD1. In germline, CDR1 is MRHNA, CDR2 SNTAGT. Trimming removed 6 bases from V and 3 bases from J; junction bases left unmatched: 3. This CDR3 has 14 amino acids. CDR3 nucleotides: TGTGCCAGCAGAACGGACAGGGGGCACACTGAAGCTTTCTTT. Its translation is CASRTDRGHTEAFF.